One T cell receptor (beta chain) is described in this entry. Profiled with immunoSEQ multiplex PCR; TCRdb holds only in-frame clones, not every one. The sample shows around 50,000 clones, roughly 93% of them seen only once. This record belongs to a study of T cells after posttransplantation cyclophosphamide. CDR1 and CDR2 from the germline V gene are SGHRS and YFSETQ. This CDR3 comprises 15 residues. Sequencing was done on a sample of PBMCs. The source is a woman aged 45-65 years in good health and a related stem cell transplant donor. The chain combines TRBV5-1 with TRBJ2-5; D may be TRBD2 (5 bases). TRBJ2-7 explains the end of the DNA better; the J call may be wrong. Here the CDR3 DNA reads TGCGCCAGCAGCTCCCCGCGGGCTGACCGCTACGAGCAGTACTTC. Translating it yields CASSSPRADRYEQYF.